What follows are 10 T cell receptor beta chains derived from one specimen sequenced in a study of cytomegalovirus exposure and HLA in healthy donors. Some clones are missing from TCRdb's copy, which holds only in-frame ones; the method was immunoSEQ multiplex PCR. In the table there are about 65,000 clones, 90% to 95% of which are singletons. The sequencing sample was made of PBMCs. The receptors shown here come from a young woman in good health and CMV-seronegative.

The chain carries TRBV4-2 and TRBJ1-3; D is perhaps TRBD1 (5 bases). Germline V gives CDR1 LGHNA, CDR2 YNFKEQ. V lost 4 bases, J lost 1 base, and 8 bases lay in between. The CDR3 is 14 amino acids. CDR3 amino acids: CASSLRGSGNTIYF. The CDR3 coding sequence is TGTGCCAGCAGCCTCCGGGGGTCTGGAAACACCATATATTTT.

CDR3 DNA: TGTGCCAGCAGTGAAGTCGTTTTGGGGACATCCAAGTACTTC. Translating gives CASSEVVLGTSKYF. V is TRBV6-1 and J is TRBJ2-4; a possible D gene is TRBD1 (6 bases). V gave up 1 base and J gave up 14 bases, with 18 bases separating them. The CDR3 loop spans 14 amino acids. From germline, CDR1 is MNHNS and CDR2 SASEGT.

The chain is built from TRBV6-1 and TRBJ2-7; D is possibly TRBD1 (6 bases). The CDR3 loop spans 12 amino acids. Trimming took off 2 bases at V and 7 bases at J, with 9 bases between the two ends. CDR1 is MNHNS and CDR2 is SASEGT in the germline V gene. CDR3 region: CASSEQGWEQYF. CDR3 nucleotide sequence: TGTGCCAGCAGTGAACAGGGGTGGGAGCAGTACTTC.

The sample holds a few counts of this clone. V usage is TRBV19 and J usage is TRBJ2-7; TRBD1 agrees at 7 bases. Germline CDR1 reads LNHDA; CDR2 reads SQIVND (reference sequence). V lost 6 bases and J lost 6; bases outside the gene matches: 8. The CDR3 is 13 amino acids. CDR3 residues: CASRGQASAEQYF. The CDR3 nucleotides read TGTGCCAGTAGAGGACAGGCCTCGGCCGAGCAGTACTTC.

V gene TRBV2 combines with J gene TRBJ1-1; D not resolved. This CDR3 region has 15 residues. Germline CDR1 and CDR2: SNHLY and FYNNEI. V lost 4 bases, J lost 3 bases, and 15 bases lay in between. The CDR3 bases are TGTGCCAGCAGTGTTGTCGGGGTGGAGGACACTGAAGCTTTCTTT. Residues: CASSVVGVEDTEAFF.

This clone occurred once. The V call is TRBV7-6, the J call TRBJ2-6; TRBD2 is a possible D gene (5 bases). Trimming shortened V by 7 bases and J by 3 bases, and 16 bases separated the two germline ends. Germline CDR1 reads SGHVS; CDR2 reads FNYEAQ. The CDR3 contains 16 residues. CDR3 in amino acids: CASTSPPRDGANVLTF. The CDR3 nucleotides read TGTGCCAGCACCTCCCCCCCCCGGGATGGGGCCAACGTCCTGACTTTC.

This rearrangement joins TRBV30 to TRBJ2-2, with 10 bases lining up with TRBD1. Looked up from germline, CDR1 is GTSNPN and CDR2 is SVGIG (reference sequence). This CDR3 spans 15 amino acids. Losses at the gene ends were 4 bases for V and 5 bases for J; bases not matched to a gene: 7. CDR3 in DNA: TGTGCCTGGAATAGGGACAGGGGAGCAACCGGGGAGCTGTTTTTT. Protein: CAWNRDRGATGELFF.

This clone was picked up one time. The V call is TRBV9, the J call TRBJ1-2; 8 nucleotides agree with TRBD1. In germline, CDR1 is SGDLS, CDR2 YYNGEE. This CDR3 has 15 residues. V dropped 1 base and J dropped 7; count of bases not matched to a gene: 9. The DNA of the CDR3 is TGTGCCAGCAGCGTACAACAGGGGGGGACTATTGGCTACACCTTC. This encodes CASSVQQGGTIGYTF.

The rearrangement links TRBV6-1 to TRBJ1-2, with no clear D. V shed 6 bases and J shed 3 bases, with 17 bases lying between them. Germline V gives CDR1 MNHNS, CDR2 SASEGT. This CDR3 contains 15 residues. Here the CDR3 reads CASRPRDLLDYGYTF. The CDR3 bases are TGTGCCAGCAGACCTCGAGATTTATTAGACTATGGCTACACCTTC.

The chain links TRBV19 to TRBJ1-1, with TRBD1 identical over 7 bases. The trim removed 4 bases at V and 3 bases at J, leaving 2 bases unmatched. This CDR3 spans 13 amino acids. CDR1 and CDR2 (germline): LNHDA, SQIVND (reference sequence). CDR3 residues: CASSNGQDTEAFF. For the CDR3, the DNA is TGTGCCAGTAGTAATGGACAGGACACTGAAGCTTTCTTT.